This T cell receptor beta chain was captured in a study of T cell repertoires in cytomegalovirus infection. About the study: It was the public TCR beta signatures that indicated both CMV infection and matching HLA type. General study findings and limits: Within the response measured ex vivo, HLA-C-restricted CMV-specific TCR beta clonotypes were dominant. There were carriers of CMV plus the relevant HLA, and cumulative public TCR beta family frequency identified them.

CDR1 and CDR2 (germline): SEHNR, FQNEAQ (reference sequence). The CDR3 has 13 residues. V lost 1 base and J 8 bases, leaving 11 bases between the germline ends. To note about this clonotype: Its antigen is not known.

TCRdb itself ran the reads through MiXCR, one entry per CDR3 protein. The sample lists around 350,000 distinct CDR3 sequences, roughly 18% occurring once. This sequence originates from a human donor in good health (CMV status not recorded). Some clones in this sample may be carry-over from other donors' samples. The chain combines TRBV7-9 with TRBJ1-2, with a weak D call TRBD1 (5 bases). The sequencing sample was made of PBMCs. The CDR3 protein is CASSLVGDQGYTF. DNA of the CDR3: TGTGCCAGCAGCTTAGTAGGGGATCAGGGCTACACCTTC. The full variable domain, completed using reference TRBV7-9 and TRBJ1-2, is DTGVSQNPRHKITKRGQNVTFRCDPISEHNRLYWYRQTLGQGPEFLTYFQNEAQLEKSRLLSDRFSAERPKGSFSTLEIQRTEQGDSAMYLCASSLVGDQGYTFGSGTRLTVV.